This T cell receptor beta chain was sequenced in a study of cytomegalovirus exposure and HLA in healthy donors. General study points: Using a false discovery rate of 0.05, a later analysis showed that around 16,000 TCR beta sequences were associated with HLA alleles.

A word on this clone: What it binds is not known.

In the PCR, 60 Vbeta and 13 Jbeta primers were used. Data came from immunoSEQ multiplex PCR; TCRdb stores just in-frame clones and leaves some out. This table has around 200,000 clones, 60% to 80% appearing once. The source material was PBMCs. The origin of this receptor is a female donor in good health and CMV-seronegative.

In DNA form, the CDR3 reads TGTGCCAGCAGCTTAGCGGAGAGGGGAGGGATGTCACCCCTCCACTTT. Translating it yields CASSLAERGGMSPLHF. The chain combines TRBV7-6 with TRBJ1-6, with a weak D call TRBD1 (5 bases). V was trimmed by 0 bases and J by 10 bases, leaving 16 bases between them. Germline V lookup: CDR1 SGHVS, CDR2 FNYEAQ. The CDR3 spans 16 residues.